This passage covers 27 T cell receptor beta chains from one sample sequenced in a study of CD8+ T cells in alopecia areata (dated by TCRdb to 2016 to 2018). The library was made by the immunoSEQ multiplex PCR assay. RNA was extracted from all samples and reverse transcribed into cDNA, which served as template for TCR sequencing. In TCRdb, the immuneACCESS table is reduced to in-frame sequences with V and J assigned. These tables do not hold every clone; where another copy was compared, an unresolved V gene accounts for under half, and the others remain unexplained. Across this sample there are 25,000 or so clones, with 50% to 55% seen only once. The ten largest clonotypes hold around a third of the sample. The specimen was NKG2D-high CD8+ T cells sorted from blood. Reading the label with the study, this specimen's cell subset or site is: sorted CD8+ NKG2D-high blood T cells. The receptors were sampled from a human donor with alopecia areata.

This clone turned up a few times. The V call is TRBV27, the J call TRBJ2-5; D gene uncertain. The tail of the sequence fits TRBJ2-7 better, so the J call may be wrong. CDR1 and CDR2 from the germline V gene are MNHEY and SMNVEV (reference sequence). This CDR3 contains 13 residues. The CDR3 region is CAIPSYGPYEQYF. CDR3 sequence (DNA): TGTGCCATCCCCAGTTACGGACCCTACGAGCAGTACTTC.

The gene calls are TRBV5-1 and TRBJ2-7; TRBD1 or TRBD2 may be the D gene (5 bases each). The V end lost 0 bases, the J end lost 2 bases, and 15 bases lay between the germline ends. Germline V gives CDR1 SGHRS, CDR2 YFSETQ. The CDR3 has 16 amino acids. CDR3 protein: CASSLEGTELTYEQYF. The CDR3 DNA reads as TGCGCCAGCAGCTTGGAGGGGACGGAACTCACCTACGAGCAGTACTTC.

The CDR3, as DNA: TGTGCCAGCAGCTTCGAGTTTGCTAGCACAGATACGCAGTATTTT. The encoded protein is CASSFEFASTDTQYF. J is TRBJ2-3 and V is TRBV5-6; D gene ambiguous. V was pared by 2 bases and J by 0 bases, with 10 bases between. Per germline, CDR1 SGHDT and CDR2 YYEEEE. The CDR3 contains 15 residues. The whole variable domain, filled in from reference TRBV5-6 and TRBJ2-3, reads DAGVTQSPTHLIKTRGQQVTLRCSPKSGHDTVSWYQQALGQGPQFIFQYYEEEERQRGNFPDRFSGHQFPNYSSELNVNALLLGDSALYLCASSFEFASTDTQYFGPGTRLTVL.

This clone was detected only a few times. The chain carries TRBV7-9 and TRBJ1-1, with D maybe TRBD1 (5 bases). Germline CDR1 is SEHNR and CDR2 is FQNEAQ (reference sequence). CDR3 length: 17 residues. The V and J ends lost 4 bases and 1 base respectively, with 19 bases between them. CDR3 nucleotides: TGTGCCAGCAGCTCCGGGACGGACCCCGGAGGGAACACTGAAGCTTTCTTT. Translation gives CASSSGTDPGGNTEAFF.

The CDR3 DNA follows: TGCGCCAGCAGCTTCCTCCCGAAGAGGGCCCACGAGCAGTACTTC. Translation: CASSFLPKRAHEQYF. The genes are TRBV5-1 and TRBJ2-7; perhaps TRBD2 as D (5 bases). V gave up 2 bases and J gave up 5 bases, with 17 bases separating them. Germline CDR1 SGHRS, CDR2 YFSETQ. This CDR3 has 15 amino acids.

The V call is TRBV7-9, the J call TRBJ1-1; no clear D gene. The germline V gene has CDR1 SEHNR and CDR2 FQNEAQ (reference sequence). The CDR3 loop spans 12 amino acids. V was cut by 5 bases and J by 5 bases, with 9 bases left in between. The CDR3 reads CASSPMGTEAFF. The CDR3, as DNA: TGTGCCAGCAGCCCCATGGGTACTGAAGCTTTCTTT. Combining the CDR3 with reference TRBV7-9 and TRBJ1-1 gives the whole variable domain DTGVSQNPRHKITKRGQNVTFRCDPISEHNRLYWYRQTLGQGPEFLTYFQNEAQLEKSRLLSDRFSAERPKGSFSTLEIQRTEQGDSAMYLCASSPMGTEAFFGQGTRLTVV.

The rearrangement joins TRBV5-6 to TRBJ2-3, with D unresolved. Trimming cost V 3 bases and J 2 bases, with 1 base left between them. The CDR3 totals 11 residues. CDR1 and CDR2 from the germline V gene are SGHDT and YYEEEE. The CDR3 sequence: CASSSTDTQYF. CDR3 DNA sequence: TGTGCCAGCAGCTCCACAGATACGCAGTATTTT.

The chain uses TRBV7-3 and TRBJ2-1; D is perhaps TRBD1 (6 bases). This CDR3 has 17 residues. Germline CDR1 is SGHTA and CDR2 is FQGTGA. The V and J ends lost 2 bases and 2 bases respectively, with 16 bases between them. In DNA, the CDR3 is TGTGCCAGCAGCTTATTAGGGGGAGTTGGGACCTACAATGAGCAGTTCTTC. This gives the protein CASSLLGGVGTYNEQFF.

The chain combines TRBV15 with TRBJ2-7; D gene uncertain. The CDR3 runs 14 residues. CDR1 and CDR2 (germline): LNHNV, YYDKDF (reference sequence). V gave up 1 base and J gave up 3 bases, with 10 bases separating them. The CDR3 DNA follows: TGTGCCACCAGCAGAGCGGGTCGAGTCTACGAGCAGTACTTC. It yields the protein CATSRAGRVYEQYF. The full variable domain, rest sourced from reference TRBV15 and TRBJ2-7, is DAMVIQNPRYQVTQFGKPVTLSCSQTLNHNVMYWYQQKSSQAPKLLFHYYDKDFNNEADTPDNFQSRRPNTSFCFLDIRSPGLGDTAMYLCATSRAGRVYEQYFGPGTRLTVT.

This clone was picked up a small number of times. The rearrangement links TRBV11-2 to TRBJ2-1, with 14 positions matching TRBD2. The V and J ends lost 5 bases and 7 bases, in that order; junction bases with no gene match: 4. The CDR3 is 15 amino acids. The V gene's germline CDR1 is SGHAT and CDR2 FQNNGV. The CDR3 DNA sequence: TGTGCCAGCAGCCTGACTAGCGGGAGGGTTAATGAGCAGTTCTTC. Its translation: CASSLTSGRVNEQFF.

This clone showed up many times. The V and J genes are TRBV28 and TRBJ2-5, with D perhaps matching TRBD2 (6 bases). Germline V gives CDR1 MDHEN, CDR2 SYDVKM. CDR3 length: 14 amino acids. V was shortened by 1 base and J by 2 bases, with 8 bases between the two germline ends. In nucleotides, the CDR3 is TGTGCCAGCAGTTTATTAGCGGAACAAGAGACCCAGTACTTC. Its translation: CASSLLAEQETQYF.

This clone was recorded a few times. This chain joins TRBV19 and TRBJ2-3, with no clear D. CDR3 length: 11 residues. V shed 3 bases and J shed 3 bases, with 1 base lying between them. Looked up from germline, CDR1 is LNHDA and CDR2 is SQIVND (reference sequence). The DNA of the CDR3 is TGTGCCAGTAGTATTACAGATACGCAGTATTTT. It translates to CASSITDTQYF.

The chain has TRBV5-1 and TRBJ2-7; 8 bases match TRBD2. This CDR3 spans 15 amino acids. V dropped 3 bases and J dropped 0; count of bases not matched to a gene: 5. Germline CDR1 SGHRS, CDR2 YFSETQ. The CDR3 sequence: CASSSLAAGSYEQYF. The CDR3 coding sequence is TGCGCCAGCAGCTCACTAGCGGCCGGCTCCTACGAGCAGTACTTC.

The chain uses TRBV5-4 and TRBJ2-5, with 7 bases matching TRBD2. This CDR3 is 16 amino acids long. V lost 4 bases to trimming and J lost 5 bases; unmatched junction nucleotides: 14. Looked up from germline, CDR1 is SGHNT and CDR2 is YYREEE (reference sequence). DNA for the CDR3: TGTGCCAGCAGCGCACGGGAGGCGGGAGTGGGGGAGACCCAGTACTTC. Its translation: CASSAREAGVGETQYF.

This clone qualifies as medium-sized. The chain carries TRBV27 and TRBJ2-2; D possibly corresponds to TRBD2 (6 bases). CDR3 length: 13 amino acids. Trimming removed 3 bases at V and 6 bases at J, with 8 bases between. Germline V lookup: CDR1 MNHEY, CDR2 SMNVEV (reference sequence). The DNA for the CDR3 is TGTGCCAGCAGTTTCAGGGAGGCCGGGGAGCTGTTTTTT. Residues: CASSFREAGELFF.

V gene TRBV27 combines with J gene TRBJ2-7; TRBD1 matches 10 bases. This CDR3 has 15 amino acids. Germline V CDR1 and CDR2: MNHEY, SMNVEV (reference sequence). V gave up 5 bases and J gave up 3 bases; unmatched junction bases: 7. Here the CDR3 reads CASSPGTGDIYEQYF. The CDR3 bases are TGTGCCAGCAGTCCCGGGACAGGGGATATCTACGAGCAGTACTTC.

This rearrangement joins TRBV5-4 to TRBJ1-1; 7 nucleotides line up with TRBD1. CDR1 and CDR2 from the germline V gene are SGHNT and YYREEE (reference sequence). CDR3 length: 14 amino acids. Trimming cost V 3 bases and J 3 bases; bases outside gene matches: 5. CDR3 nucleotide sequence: TGTGCCAGCAGCTACATCGACAGGGACACTGAAGCTTTCTTT. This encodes CASSYIDRDTEAFF.

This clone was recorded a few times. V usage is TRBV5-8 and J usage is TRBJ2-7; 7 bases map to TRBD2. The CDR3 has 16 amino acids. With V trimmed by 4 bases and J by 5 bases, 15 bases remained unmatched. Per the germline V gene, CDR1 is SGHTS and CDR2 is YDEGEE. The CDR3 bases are TGTGCCAGCAGCCATGGATATAGCGTGGCGGGGGACGAGCAGTACTTC. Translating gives CASSHGYSVAGDEQYF.

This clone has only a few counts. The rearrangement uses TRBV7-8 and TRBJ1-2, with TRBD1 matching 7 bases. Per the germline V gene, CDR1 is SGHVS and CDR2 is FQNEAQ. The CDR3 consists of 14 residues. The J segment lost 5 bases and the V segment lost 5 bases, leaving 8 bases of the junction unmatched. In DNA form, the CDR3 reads TGTGCCAGCAGCCTCGACAGGGATCTGTATGGCTACACCTTC. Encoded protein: CASSLDRDLYGYTF.

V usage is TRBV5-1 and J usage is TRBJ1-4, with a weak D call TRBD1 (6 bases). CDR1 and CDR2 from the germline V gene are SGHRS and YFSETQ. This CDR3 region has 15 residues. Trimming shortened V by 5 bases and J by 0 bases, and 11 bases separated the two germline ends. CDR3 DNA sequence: TGCGCCAGCAGAAATGGACAGTCAACTAATGAAAAACTGTTTTTT. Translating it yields CASRNGQSTNEKLFF.

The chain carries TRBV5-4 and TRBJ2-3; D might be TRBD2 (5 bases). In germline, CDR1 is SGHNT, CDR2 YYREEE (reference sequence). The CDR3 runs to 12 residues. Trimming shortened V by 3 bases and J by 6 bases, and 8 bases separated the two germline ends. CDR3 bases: TGTGCCAGCAGCTGGACTTCGGATACGCAGTATTTT. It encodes CASSWTSDTQYF.

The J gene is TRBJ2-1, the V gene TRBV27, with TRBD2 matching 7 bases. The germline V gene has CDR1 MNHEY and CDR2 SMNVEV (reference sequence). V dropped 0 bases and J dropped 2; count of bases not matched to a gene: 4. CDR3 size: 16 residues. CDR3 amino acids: CASSLSGGSPYNEQFF. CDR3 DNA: TGTGCCAGCAGTTTATCTGGCGGGAGCCCCTACAATGAGCAGTTCTTC.

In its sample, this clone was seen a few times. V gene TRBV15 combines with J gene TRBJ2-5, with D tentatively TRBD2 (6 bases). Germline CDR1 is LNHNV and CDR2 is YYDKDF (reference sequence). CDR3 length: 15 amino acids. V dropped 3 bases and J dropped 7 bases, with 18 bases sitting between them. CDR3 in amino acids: CATSSTAEGAWTQYF. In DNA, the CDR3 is TGTGCCACCAGCAGCACGGCGGAGGGCGCTTGGACCCAGTACTTC. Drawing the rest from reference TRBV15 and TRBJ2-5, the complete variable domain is DAMVIQNPRYQVTQFGKPVTLSCSQTLNHNVMYWYQQKSSQAPKLLFHYYDKDFNNEADTPDNFQSRRPNTSFCFLDIRSPGLGDTAMYLCATSSTAEGAWTQYFGPGTRLLVL.

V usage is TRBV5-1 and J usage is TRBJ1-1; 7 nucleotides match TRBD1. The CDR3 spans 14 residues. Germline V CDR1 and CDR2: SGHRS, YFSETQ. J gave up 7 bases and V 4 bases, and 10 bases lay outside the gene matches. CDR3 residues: CASSQRQGSSEAFF. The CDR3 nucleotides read TGCGCCAGCAGCCAACGACAGGGCTCCAGTGAAGCTTTCTTT.

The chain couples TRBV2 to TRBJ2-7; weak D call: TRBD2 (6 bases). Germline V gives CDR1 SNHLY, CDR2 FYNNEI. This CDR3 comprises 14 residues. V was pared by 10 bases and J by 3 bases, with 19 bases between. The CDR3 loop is CANSPSETIYEQYF. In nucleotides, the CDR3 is TGTGCCAATTCGCCTAGCGAGACAATCTACGAGCAGTACTTC.

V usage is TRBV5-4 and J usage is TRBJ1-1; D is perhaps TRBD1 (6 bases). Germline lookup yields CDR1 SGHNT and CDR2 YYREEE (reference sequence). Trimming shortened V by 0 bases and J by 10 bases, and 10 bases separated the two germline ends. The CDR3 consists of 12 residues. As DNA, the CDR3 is TGTGCCAGCAGCTTGGACAGGGTTGGAGCTTTCTTT. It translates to CASSLDRVGAFF.

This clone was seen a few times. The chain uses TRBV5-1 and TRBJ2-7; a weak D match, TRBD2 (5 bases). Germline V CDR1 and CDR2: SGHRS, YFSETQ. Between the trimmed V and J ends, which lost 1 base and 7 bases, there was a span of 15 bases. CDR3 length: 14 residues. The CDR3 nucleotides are TGCGCCAGCAGCTTGCGAGCGGACCCCAAGGAGCAGTACTTC. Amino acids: CASSLRADPKEQYF.